This T cell receptor (beta chain) comes out of a study of T cell clonality in common variable immunodeficiency. This clone was seen repeatedly, ten times or more. Antigen: not known. The read ends 3 residues shy of where the CDR3 ends; the end is completed using the germline J gene. Produced via immunoSEQ multiplex PCR; TCRdb's table is partial and in-frame only. The repertoire consists of tens of thousands of clones, none detected only once. The CDR3 loop spans 14 amino acids. V shed 0 bases, J shed 7 bases, and the junction held 2 bases outside the gene matches. Germline V gives CDR1 KGHSH, CDR2 LQKENI. Study-wide points: Shared TCRbeta clones were fewer between CVID subjects than controls.

Sample: peripheral blood mononuclear cells. The genes are TRBV18 and TRBJ1-5; 8 positions match TRBD1. This TCR derives from a person between 18 and 75 years old in good health. The CDR3 DNA, read in part, is TGTGCCAGCTCACCACCCGGACAGGGACAGCCC. Translation: CASSPPGQGQP. The full CDR3 reads CASSPPGQGQPQHF.